This entry lists 22 T cell receptor beta chains sequenced from one sample in a study of cytomegalovirus exposure and HLA in healthy donors. The PCR was carried out with 60 Vbeta primers and 13 Jbeta primers. The data were produced by immunoSEQ multiplex PCR, yet TCRdb's version contains in-frame clones alone and is incomplete. The sample includes 150,000 to 180,000 clones, 82% of them seen just once. Sequencing was carried out using PBMCs. The origin of the receptors is a woman aged 45-59 years in good health and CMV-seropositive.

The V and J genes are TRBV30 and TRBJ2-2; 8 nucleotides match TRBD1. Trimming at V came to 3 bases and at J to 7 bases, leaving 13 bases not matched to a gene. The CDR3 runs 16 residues. Germline V gene sequence: CDR1 GTSNPN, CDR2 SVGIG (reference sequence). CDR3 coding DNA: TGTGCCTGGAGCGCCCATCAGGGGGCGCAGGACGGGGAGCTGTTTTTT. It encodes CAWSAHQGAQDGELFF.

The chain is built from TRBV29-1 and TRBJ2-7, with D unclear. V gave up 6 bases and J gave up 5 bases, with 14 bases separating them. CDR1 is SQVTM and CDR2 is ANQGSEA in the germline V gene. This CDR3 contains 12 residues. CDR3 coding DNA: TGCAGCGTCCGATCTCCAGGCGACGAGCAGTACTTC. Encoded protein: CSVRSPGDEQYF.

The chain couples TRBV2 to TRBJ2-1, with D possibly being TRBD1 (5 bases). Germline V gives CDR1 SNHLY, CDR2 FYNNEI. V was cut by 5 bases and J by 0 bases, with 14 bases left in between. The CDR3 covers 16 residues. CDR3 loop: CASSPDRPSSYNEQFF. CDR3 DNA: TGTGCCAGCAGTCCCGACAGACCTAGCTCCTACAATGAGCAGTTCTTC.

The chain is built from TRBV18 and TRBJ2-6, with 7 nucleotides matching TRBD2. CDR1 is KGHSH and CDR2 is LQKENI in the germline V gene. The CDR3 has 13 amino acids. J gave up 15 bases and V 1 base, and 6 bases lay outside the gene matches. CDR3 bases: TGTGCCAGCTCACCACTCGAAGGGGACTACCTGACTTTC. Its translation: CASSPLEGDYLTF.

CDR3 nucleotides: TGTGCCAGCAGTGACAGGGAAGTCTACGAGCAGTACTTC. Protein: CASSDREVYEQYF. The rearrangement joins TRBV6-1 to TRBJ2-7, with D possibly matching TRBD1 (5 bases). V lost 3 bases and J 3 bases, leaving 9 bases between the germline ends. The CDR3 sequence is 13 residues long. From germline, CDR1 is MNHNS and CDR2 SASEGT.

The rearrangement links TRBV14 to TRBJ1-1, with D unresolved. Deletions cut 0 bases from V and 5 bases from J, with 13 bases between. The CDR3 loop spans 15 amino acids. Germline V gives CDR1 SGHDN, CDR2 FVKESK. The chain's CDR3 is CASSQDGRAATEAFF. The CDR3 DNA follows: TGTGCCAGCAGCCAAGATGGGAGGGCTGCGACTGAAGCTTTCTTT.

The CDR3 sequence is CASSEGRDYGYTF. The CDR3 nucleotides are TGTGCCAGCAGTGAGGGGAGGGACTATGGCTACACCTTC. The chain joins TRBV6-1 to TRBJ1-2; D is uncertain. Germline-derived CDR1 and CDR2 are MNHNS and SASEGT. Trimming removed 3 bases at V and 3 bases at J, with 8 bases between. This CDR3 region has 13 residues.

The J gene is TRBJ2-3, the V gene TRBV30; 8 nucleotides line up with TRBD2. Germline V lookup: CDR1 GTSNPN, CDR2 SVGIG (reference sequence). The CDR3 length is 16 residues. Trimming took 3 bases from V and 1 from J; bases not matched to a gene: 9. The CDR3: CAWRVGGGFGTDTQYF. In DNA form, the CDR3 reads TGTGCCTGGAGGGTGGGCGGGGGGTTCGGCACAGATACGCAGTATTTT.

This clone was recorded only once. The CDR3 DNA is TGTGCCAGCAGCATCAGGGGGCCCACCATATATTTT. It translates to CASSIRGPTIYF. The genes are TRBV13 and TRBJ1-3; 8 bases fit TRBD1. CDR1 and CDR2 from the germline V gene are PRHDT and FYEKMQ (reference sequence). This CDR3 has 12 amino acids. Unmatched junction bases numbered 3, after V lost 5 bases and J lost 9 bases.

V usage is TRBV5-4 and J usage is TRBJ2-1, with 7 positions matching TRBD2. This CDR3 has 15 residues. V was pared by 4 bases and J by 4 bases, with 8 bases of the junction left unmatched. Germline values: CDR1 SGHNT, CDR2 YYREEE (reference sequence). The CDR3 DNA follows: TGTGCCAGCAGCCTACCCCGGCGGGGGTACAATGAGCAGTTCTTC. It specifies CASSLPRRGYNEQFF.

Of note for this clone: Its ends do not fully match the called genes, so a read error is possible. The chain recombines TRBV4-1 with TRBJ1-5, with TRBD1 as a possible D gene (6 bases). Per the germline V gene, CDR1 is MGHRA and CDR2 is YSYEKL. This CDR3 is 15 amino acids long. In DNA, the CDR3 is TGTGCCAGCAGCCAAGCCGGACAGAGCAATCAGCCCCAGCATTTT. It is translated as CASSQAGQSNQPQHF.

The rearrangement uses TRBV2 and TRBJ1-4; D is possibly TRBD1 (5 bases). The germline CDR1 and CDR2 sequences are SNHLY and FYNNEI. The V end was cut by 7 bases, the J end by 1 base, with 10 bases between. This CDR3 has 14 residues. As DNA, the CDR3 is TGTGCCAGCACCGGGGGGGGAACTAATGAAAAACTGTTTTTT. It specifies CASTGGGTNEKLFF.

The chain has TRBV5-4 and TRBJ2-2; 10 bases match TRBD1. This CDR3 contains 15 residues. The V and J ends lost 4 bases and 4 bases, in that order; junction bases with no gene match: 4. The germline V gene encodes CDR1 SGHNT and CDR2 YYREEE (reference sequence). The CDR3 DNA reads as TGTGCCAGCAGCGCCGGGACAGGGGTCACCGGGGAGCTGTTTTTT. Translation gives CASSAGTGVTGELFF.

The chain joins TRBV29-1 to TRBJ2-3; D uncertain. CDR3 length: 12 amino acids. V lost 1 base and J 7 bases, leaving 9 bases between the germline ends. Per the germline V gene, CDR1 is SQVTM and CDR2 is ANQGSEA. The CDR3 sequence: CSVEGRKYTQYF. In DNA form, the CDR3 reads TGCAGCGTTGAAGGGAGAAAGTATACGCAGTATTTT.

Here the CDR3 DNA reads TGTGCCAGCAGTCTTCAGGGGAAGAACTCTGGGGCCAACGTCCTGACTTTC. Translating it yields CASSLQGKNSGANVLTF. The V call is TRBV27, the J call TRBJ2-6, with D perhaps TRBD1 (6 bases). Germline loops: CDR1 MNHEY, CDR2 SMNVEV (reference sequence). V gave up 5 bases and J gave up 0 bases, with 14 bases separating them. The CDR3 length is 17 residues.

The chain carries TRBV25-1 and TRBJ1-4; maybe TRBD1 (5 bases). Trimming took off 5 bases at V and 8 bases at J, with 18 bases between the two ends. Germline lookup yields CDR1 MGHDK and CDR2 SYGVNS. The CDR3 runs to 15 residues. The chain's CDR3 is CASSPVGGSGEKLFF. CDR3 nucleotide sequence: TGTGCCAGCAGTCCAGTGGGGGGATCGGGCGAAAAACTGTTTTTT. Full variable domain (outside the CDR3, taken from reference TRBV25-1 and TRBJ1-4): EADIYQTPRYLVIGTGKKITLECSQTMGHDKMYWYQQDPGMELHLIHYSYGVNSTEKGDLSSESTVSRIRTEHFPLTLESARPSHTSQYLCASSPVGGSGEKLFFGSGTQLSVL.

The chain has TRBV25-1 and TRBJ2-7; 8 bases match TRBD1. Germline V gene data show CDR1 as MGHDK and CDR2 as SYGVNS. The CDR3 runs 14 residues. V shed 5 bases, J shed 6 bases, and the junction held 9 bases outside the gene matches. This CDR3 is CASSRDSGTGEQYF. The DNA of the CDR3 is TGTGCCAGCAGTCGGGACTCCGGGACAGGCGAGCAGTACTTC.

This chain uses TRBV5-1 with TRBJ2-7; D unclear. This CDR3 contains 16 residues. The germline V and J ends were trimmed by 0 bases and 0 bases, with 13 bases remaining between them. Germline CDR1 and CDR2: SGHRS and YFSETQ. This chain's CDR3 is CASSLDDHASSYEQYF. CDR3 nucleotide sequence: TGCGCCAGCAGCTTGGACGACCACGCTAGCTCCTACGAGCAGTACTTC. Full variable domain (outside the CDR3, taken from reference TRBV5-1 and TRBJ2-7): KAGVTQTPRYLIKTRGQQVTLSCSPISGHRSVSWYQQTPGQGLQFLFEYFSETQRNKGNFPGRFSGRQFSNSRSEMNVSTLELGDSALYLCASSLDDHASSYEQYFGPGTRLTVT.

J is TRBJ2-3 and V is TRBV13; no reliable D call. The CDR3 sequence is 16 residues long. Trimming removed 0 bases at V and 1 base at J, with 11 bases between. Germline CDR1 is PRHDT and CDR2 is FYEKMQ (reference sequence). The CDR3 region has the DNA TGTGCCAGCAGCTTAGGCGGATTCCTAGGCACAGATACGCAGTATTTT. It yields the protein CASSLGGFLGTDTQYF.

The chain uses TRBV19 and TRBJ2-7; D might be TRBD1 (6 bases). Trimming cost V 4 bases and J 0 bases, with 13 bases left between them. This CDR3 comprises 15 residues. Germline V gives CDR1 LNHDA, CDR2 SQIVND (reference sequence). The CDR3 region is CASSRTAKSSYEQYF. For the CDR3, the DNA is TGTGCCAGTAGTAGGACAGCGAAGAGCTCCTACGAGCAGTACTTC.

Remarks on this clone: Germline is not matched at one junction end, which may reflect a read error. The V gene is TRBV7-7, the J gene TRBJ2-3; possible D gene TRBD2, 6 bases. The germline V gene encodes CDR1 SSHAT and CDR2 FNYEAQ (reference sequence). The CDR3 spans 15 residues. For the CDR3, the DNA is TGTGCTAGCAGCTTATCGGGGGACAGCACAGATACGCAGTATTTT. Its translation is CASSLSGDSTDTQYF.

The V call is TRBV6-5, the J call TRBJ1-1; possible D gene TRBD1, 6 bases. The CDR3 sequence is 13 residues long. Trimming left V 5 bases short and J 10 bases short, with 17 bases between. Germline CDR1 and CDR2: MNHEY and SVGAGI. CDR3 sequence (DNA): TGTGCCAGCAGTCATGAGGCCAGGGGCGCAGCTTTCTTT. It specifies CASSHEARGAAFF.